Following are 32 T cell receptor beta chains from one sample sequenced in a study of early T cells in non-severe SARS-CoV-2 infection. A single record per CDR3 protein comes from TCRdb applying MiXCR to the 5' RACE reads. The data contain tens of thousands of distinct CDR3 sequences, about 5% of them seen just once; the ten biggest clones take up 7.6%. Sequenced input: whole blood. The receptors derive from an adult who was a healthcare worker with PCR-confirmed SARS-CoV-2 infection or an uninfected control (not recorded which).

This clonotype was detected only a few times. This chain links TRBV19 with TRBJ2-1; TRBD1 matches at 8 bases. CDR1 and CDR2 from the germline V gene are LNHDA and SQIVND (reference sequence). Unmatched junction bases numbered 2, after V lost 3 bases and J lost 7 bases. CDR3 length: 13 residues. This CDR3 is CASSIGDRNEQFF. The CDR3 DNA sequence: TGTGCCAGTAGTATTGGGGACAGGAATGAGCAGTTCTTC.

This clonotype has ten or more counts. The chain is built from TRBV12-3 or TRBV12-4 and TRBJ1-6, with D perhaps matching TRBD1 (5 bases). With 6 bases removed from V and 4 bases from J, the gap between germline ends came to 13 bases. The CDR3 loop spans 15 amino acids. This CDR3 is CASSGPGAYNSPLHF. The CDR3 DNA sequence: TGTGCCAGCAGCGGTCCCGGGGCGTATAATTCACCCCTCCACTTT.

This clonotype was observed many times. The chain carries TRBV18 and TRBJ2-5; a possible D gene is TRBD1 (6 bases). The germline gives CDR1 KGHSH, CDR2 LQKENI. This CDR3 comprises 14 residues. V lost 3 bases to trimming and J lost 2 bases, with 10 bases between them. As DNA, the CDR3 is TGTGCCAGCTCACCTTCGGACAGACAAGAGACCCAGTACTTC. Amino acids: CASSPSDRQETQYF.

The chain couples TRBV7-2 to TRBJ2-7; D is ambiguous. The germline V gene encodes CDR1 SGHTA and CDR2 FQGNSA. V lost 3 bases and J lost 0, with 9 bases in between. The CDR3 contains 14 residues. As DNA, the CDR3 is TGTGCCAGCAGCTTCTCGCGTAGCTCCTACGAGCAGTACTTC. This encodes CASSFSRSSYEQYF. The full variable domain, rest sourced from reference TRBV7-2 and TRBJ2-7, is GAGVSQSPSNKVTEKGKDVELRCDPISGHTALYWYRQSLGQGLEFLIYFQGNSAPDKSGLPSDRFSAERTGGSVSTLTIQRTQQEDSAVYLCASSFSRSSYEQYFGPGTRLTVT.

This clonotype has a count of ten or more. CDR3 DNA sequence: TGTGCCAGCAGCACAGATAGCGGGATATCCTACGAGCAGTACTTC. Protein sequence: CASSTDSGISYEQYF. The V gene is TRBV7-2, the J gene TRBJ2-7; 8 bases match TRBD2. The CDR3 totals 15 residues. In germline, CDR1 is SGHTA, CDR2 FQGNSA. V lost 5 bases to trimming and J lost 1 base; unmatched junction nucleotides: 7.

This clonotype has ten or more counts. The chain uses TRBV6-6 and TRBJ2-7; a possible D gene is TRBD1 (6 bases). Germline V lookup: CDR1 MNHNY, CDR2 SVGAGI (reference sequence). Trimming took off 7 bases at V and 1 base at J, with 17 bases between the two ends. The CDR3 runs to 15 residues. This CDR3 reads CASTAPYRDSYEQYF. The CDR3 nucleotides are TGTGCCAGCACCGCACCATACAGGGATTCCTACGAGCAGTACTTC.

In its sample, this clonotype was seen many times. This sequence joins TRBV6-2 or TRBV6-3 and TRBJ2-1; TRBD2 agrees at 7 bases. With 6 bases clipped from V and 2 bases from J, the junction kept 10 bases outside the gene matches. Germline-derived CDR1 and CDR2 are MNHEY and SVGEGT. The CDR3 is 16 amino acids. The CDR3 DNA reads TGTGCCAGCAGCAACCCTAAGCGGGGACCCTACAATGAGCAGTTCTTC. Encoded protein: CASSNPKRGPYNEQFF.

This clonotype has just a few counts. The chain carries TRBV20-1 and TRBJ1-2, with D possibly TRBD1 on 5 matching bases. This CDR3 comprises 12 residues. CDR1 DFQATT and CDR2 SNEGSKA come from the germline V gene (reference sequence). The CDR3 bases are TGCAGCCCGACGGGGGATCCCTATGGCTACACCTTC. This sequence encodes CSPTGDPYGYTF.

This clonotype has at least ten counts. This chain connects TRBV5-6 to TRBJ2-3; D is perhaps TRBD2 (6 bases). Germline V gene lookup returns CDR1 SGHDT and CDR2 YYEEEE. V lost 6 bases and J lost 5, with 19 bases in between. This CDR3 has 15 residues. DNA for the CDR3: TGTGCCAGCAAAAGGACTACAATATTCGGAGATACGCAGTATTTT. It yields the protein CASKRTTIFGDTQYF. Variable domain in full (rest from reference TRBV5-6 and TRBJ2-3): DAGVTQSPTHLIKTRGQQVTLRCSPKSGHDTVSWYQQALGQGPQFIFQYYEEEERQRGNFPDRFSGHQFPNYSSELNVNALLLGDSALYLCASKRTTIFGDTQYFGPGTRLTVL.

This clonotype showed up just a few times. V gene TRBV20-1 combines with J gene TRBJ2-1; either TRBD1 or TRBD2 may supply D (6 bases each). In germline, CDR1 is DFQATT, CDR2 SNEGSKA (reference sequence). The CDR3 totals 12 residues. V was clipped by 1 base and J by 10 bases, with 11 bases between them. The DNA for the CDR3 is TGCAGTGCTAGAGTAGAGGGGGGCGAGCAGTTCTTC. It codes for CSARVEGGEQFF.

In this sample, this clonotype turned up many times. The V gene is TRBV7-2, the J gene TRBJ2-2, with D unresolved. The CDR3 extends over 14 amino acids. The V gene lost 4 bases and the J gene lost 4 bases, with 10 bases spanning the gap. Germline V CDR1 and CDR2: SGHTA, FQGNSA. In DNA form, the CDR3 reads TGTGCCAGCAGCTCCAGGATTGTCACCGGGGAGCTGTTTTTT. It encodes CASSSRIVTGELFF.

This clonotype was observed many times. The chain carries TRBV18 and TRBJ1-5; perhaps TRBD1 as D (6 bases). CDR1 is KGHSH and CDR2 is LQKENI in the germline V gene. CDR3 length equals 14 residues. V lost 4 bases and J lost 2, with 9 bases in between. The CDR3 sequence is CASSLQGGNQPQHF. The CDR3 bases are TGTGCCAGCTCACTACAGGGTGGCAATCAGCCCCAGCATTTT.

The table lists this clonotype with many counts. V is TRBV6-5 and J is TRBJ2-7, with TRBD1 as a possible D gene (6 bases). CDR1 is MNHEY, CDR2 SVGAGI, per germline. Trimming removed 6 bases at V and 1 base at J, with 10 bases between. This CDR3 contains 13 residues. DNA of the CDR3: TGTGCCAGCAGACAGGGTCTATCCTACGAGCAGTACTTC. Its translation is CASRQGLSYEQYF.

This clonotype appeared many times. The V and J genes are TRBV5-1 and TRBJ1-1; D may be TRBD1 (5 bases). CDR1 SGHRS and CDR2 YFSETQ come from the germline V gene. V was cut by 1 base and J by 8 bases, with 9 bases left in between. The CDR3 contains 12 residues. CDR3 in DNA: TGCGCCAGCAGCTTGCCTAGGGGAGAAGCTTTCTTT. Encoded protein: CASSLPRGEAFF. The variable domain in full, with the rest retrieved from reference TRBV5-1 and TRBJ1-1, is KAGVTQTPRYLIKTRGQQVTLSCSPISGHRSVSWYQQTPGQGLQFLFEYFSETQRNKGNFPGRFSGRQFSNSRSEMNVSTLELGDSALYLCASSLPRGEAFFGQGTRLTVV.

This clonotype showed up just a few times. The J gene is TRBJ2-5, the V gene TRBV2; TRBD2 matches 12 bases. This CDR3 comprises 15 residues. V dropped 10 bases and J dropped 2; count of bases not matched to a gene: 8. The germline V gene has CDR1 SNHLY and CDR2 FYNNEI. CDR3: CAILQGLAGQETQYF. As DNA, the CDR3 is TGTGCCATCCTCCAAGGACTAGCGGGACAAGAGACCCAGTACTTC.

This clonotype was counted ten times or more. V gene TRBV4-3 combines with J gene TRBJ2-3, with 12 bases matching TRBD2. There are 15 residues in the CDR3. Germline V lookup: CDR1 LGHNA, CDR2 YSLEER. V dropped 3 bases and J dropped 8; count of bases not matched to a gene: 6. CDR3 sequence (DNA): TGCGCCAGCAGCCAGGGGAGACTAGCGGGGGCTACGCAGTATTTT. Translated, it gives CASSQGRLAGATQYF.

This clonotype was counted ten times or more. This chain links TRBV1 with TRBJ2-3. TRBV1 is a pseudogene locus. This CDR3 region has 9 residues. CDR3 coding DNA: TGCACCTCCACAGATACGCAGTATTTT. This codes for CTSTDTQYF.

In this sample, this clonotype turned up many times. The CDR3 sequence: CASSPSGLGGNSPLHF. In nucleotides, the CDR3 is TGTGCCAGCAGCCCTTCCGGTCTCGGAGGCAATTCACCCCTCCACTTT. V and J are TRBV7-6 and TRBJ1-6; no definite D call. Germline V gene sequence: CDR1 SGHVS, CDR2 FNYEAQ. The CDR3 runs to 16 residues. Trimming removed 5 bases from V and 7 bases from J, with 18 bases in between.

This clonotype has a count of ten or more. V and J are TRBV20-1 and TRBJ2-7; tentatively, D is TRBD2 (5 bases). The CDR3 extends over 13 amino acids. The V and J ends lost 1 base and 0 bases respectively, with 7 bases between them. Germline values: CDR1 DFQATT, CDR2 SNEGSKA (reference sequence). CDR3 loop: CSARGAGSYEQYF. The CDR3 DNA reads TGCAGTGCTAGAGGGGCGGGCTCCTACGAGCAGTACTTC.

This clonotype was counted ten times or more. An end of the junction does not agree with germline; a read error may underlie this. CDR3 coding DNA: TGTGCTAGCAGCTTAGGTGGGCAAAATACGCAGTATTTT. It specifies CASSLGGQNTQYF. The genes are TRBV7-7 and TRBJ2-3; D is undetermined. CDR1 and CDR2 from the germline V gene are SSHAT and FNYEAQ (reference sequence). The CDR3 has 13 amino acids.

This clonotype came up many times. The rearrangement links TRBV5-1 to TRBJ2-7; 10 nucleotides agree with TRBD1. The CDR3 contains 16 residues. J gave up 5 bases and V 0 bases, and 8 bases lay outside the gene matches. The germline V gene has CDR1 SGHRS and CDR2 YFSETQ. CDR3 sequence reads: CASSLAEGQGLNEQYF. For the CDR3, the DNA is TGCGCCAGCAGCTTGGCGGAGGGACAGGGGCTGAACGAGCAGTACTTC.

This clonotype appeared many times. The chain couples TRBV4-3 to TRBJ2-3, with unresolved D. The V end was cut by 3 bases, the J end by 4 bases, with 20 bases between. This CDR3 region has 17 residues. In germline, CDR1 is LGHNA, CDR2 YSLEER. The CDR3: CASSHSADPRWADTQYF. CDR3 bases: TGCGCCAGCAGCCATTCTGCCGACCCGAGATGGGCAGATACGCAGTATTTT.

In its sample, this clonotype was seen many times. CDR3: CASSQDIGVGNEQFF. CDR3 nucleotide sequence: TGTGCCAGCAGCCAAGATATAGGGGTTGGCAATGAGCAGTTCTTC. V gene TRBV3-1 combines with J gene TRBJ2-1, with a tentative D call TRBD1 (5 bases). V lost 0 bases and J 6 bases, leaving 12 bases between the germline ends. CDR3 length: 15 residues. Germline V gene sequence: CDR1 LGHDT, CDR2 YNNKEL (reference sequence).

This clonotype was recorded many times. The chain couples TRBV10-2 to TRBJ1-5, with D unclear. The CDR3 runs 12 residues. Germline V gene data show CDR1 as WSHSY and CDR2 as SAAADI. V lost 2 bases, J lost 4 bases, and 3 bases lay in between. CDR3 residues: CASSEGNQPQHF. For the CDR3, the DNA is TGCGCCAGCAGTGAGGGGAATCAGCCCCAGCATTTT.

The V call is TRBV6-2 or TRBV6-3, the J call TRBJ2-1; 7 bases agree with TRBD1. The CDR3 extends over 15 amino acids. The V and J ends lost 0 bases and 3 bases, in that order; junction bases with no gene match: 2. The germline V gene encodes CDR1 MNHEY and CDR2 SVGEGT. The CDR3 region is CASSYSGGDYNEQFF. The CDR3, as DNA: TGTGCCAGCAGTTACTCAGGGGGCGACTACAATGAGCAGTTCTTC.

In its sample, this clonotype was seen many times. The chain couples TRBV20-1 to TRBJ1-3; D is unresolved. V was trimmed by 1 base and J by 0 bases, leaving 7 bases between them. The germline CDR1 and CDR2 sequences are DFQATT and SNEGSKA (reference sequence). The CDR3 contains 14 residues. The CDR3 region is CSARVPDSGNTIYF. CDR3 DNA: TGCAGTGCTAGAGTTCCCGACTCTGGAAACACCATATATTTT.

This clonotype was detected only a few times. This sequence joins TRBV24-1 and TRBJ1-1; D gene ambiguous. Trimming took off 5 bases at V and 0 bases at J, with 6 bases between the two ends. The CDR3 runs 13 residues. Germline V gene lookup returns CDR1 KGHDR and CDR2 SFDVKD. The DNA of the CDR3 is TGTGCCACCAGTGCAGGAATGAACACTGAAGCTTTCTTT. It translates to CATSAGMNTEAFF.

This clonotype was observed at least ten times. This rearrangement joins TRBV15 to TRBJ1-5; D unclear. Trimming took off 0 bases at V and 2 bases at J, with 2 bases between the two ends. CDR1 and CDR2 (germline): LNHNV, YYDKDF (reference sequence). This CDR3 region has 13 residues. The DNA of the CDR3 is TGTGCCACCAGCAGAGACGGCAATCAGCCCCAGCATTTT. Translating gives CATSRDGNQPQHF.

There are many counts of this clonotype. The chain employs TRBV6-2 or TRBV6-3 and TRBJ2-4, with 7 bases fitting TRBD2. The CDR3 has 16 residues. Germline loops: CDR1 MNHEY, CDR2 SVGEGT. V was pared by 8 bases and J by 3 bases, with 13 bases of the junction left unmatched. CDR3 nucleotide sequence: TGTGCCAGCTCCTCCGGGGGGAAGAATTTCAAAAACATTCAGTACTTC. As protein: CASSSGGKNFKNIQYF.

This clonotype was counted at least ten times. The chain recombines TRBV7-2 with TRBJ1-2; D is possibly TRBD1 (5 bases). The V end lost 3 bases, the J end lost 5 bases, and 13 bases lay between the germline ends. The CDR3 loop spans 14 amino acids. Germline CDR1 is SGHTA and CDR2 is FQGNSA. The CDR3 region is CASSFGAAQYGYTF. In DNA form, the CDR3 reads TGTGCCAGCAGCTTTGGGGCAGCCCAGTATGGCTACACCTTC.

This clonotype was found a few times. V usage is TRBV6-5 and J usage is TRBJ1-2, with D perhaps TRBD1 (5 bases). The CDR3 is 14 residues long. V lost 7 bases, J lost 7 bases, and 19 bases lay in between. Germline V CDR1 and CDR2: MNHEY, SVGAGI. The CDR3 reads CASTVLQGSPGYTF. CDR3 DNA: TGTGCCAGCACCGTACTGCAGGGATCCCCTGGCTACACCTTC.

This clonotype was recorded many times. The chain joins TRBV6-6 to TRBJ1-1; D unclear. V was clipped by 3 bases and J by 1 base, with 6 bases between them. The CDR3 extends over 13 amino acids. Germline CDR1 reads MNHNY; CDR2 reads SVGAGI (reference sequence). The CDR3 here is CASSYTTNTEAFF. The CDR3 region has the DNA TGTGCCAGCAGTTATACTACGAACACTGAAGCTTTCTTT.